This record covers a single T cell receptor (beta chain). The sample originates from a study of shared T cell receptors in the human thymus. This CDR3 is built from 18 residues. Looked up from germline, CDR1 is SGHDT and CDR2 is YYEEEE. The V segment lost 3 bases and the J segment 0 bases; nucleotides outside the gene matches: 4. The repertoire was sequenced with immunoSEQ multiplex PCR; TCRdb's copy has only in-frame clones and lacks some. The data show roughly 500,000 clones, 70% to 80% seen once. This same sample was also part of a study on human thymus T cells. From that report: Gene usage for V and J segments appeared biased in thymic and blood repertoires.

Sequenced: thymocytes. The source of this sequence is a boy under two years old with a congenital heart defect. The chain uses TRBV5-6 and TRBJ2-1, with 15 positions matching TRBD2. The CDR3 DNA reads as TGTGCCAGCAGCTCGGGGACTAGCGGGGGGAGCTCCTACAATGAGCAGTTCTTC. It translates to CASSSGTSGGSSYNEQFF.